The 30 T cell receptor beta chains given below trace back to one sample, sequenced in a study of blood T cell repertoires in COVID-19 (TCRdb year 2020). The library came from the immunoSEQ multiplex PCR assay. TCRdb obtained this table from immuneACCESS and retained in-frame rearrangements with V and J assigned. These tables miss some clones; where compared with another copy, unresolved V genes account for less than half of the shortfall, and the remainder is unexplained. This sample gives 400,000 or so clones in total; around 90% of them show up just once. Of the sample, around 1.9% falls within the top ten clones. Sequencing used PBMCs or T cells enriched from blood (not recorded which). All receptors derive from a woman aged 40 to 55 with acute COVID-19.

This chain joins TRBV9 and TRBJ2-2; a weak D match, TRBD2 (5 bases). CDR1 is SGDLS and CDR2 is YYNGEE in the germline V gene. CDR3 length: 17 amino acids. The V end was cut by 4 bases, the J end by 2 bases, with 18 bases between. The CDR3 nucleotides are TGTGCCAGCAGCCCAAGCGGACGTACACTCAACACCGGGGAGCTGTTTTTT. It codes for CASSPSGRTLNTGELFF.

This clone was counted only a few times. The V gene is TRBV9, the J gene TRBJ2-1; 13 bases match TRBD2. V shed 5 bases and J 5 bases; nucleotides not matched to a gene: 16. The CDR3 extends over 19 amino acids. Germline CDR1 SGDLS, CDR2 YYNGEE. In nucleotides, the CDR3 is TGTGCCAGCAGGATCAACCAGCGACTAGCGGGGGGAACTGACAATGAGCAGTTCTTC. Protein: CASRINQRLAGGTDNEQFF.

The chain recombines TRBV27 with TRBJ1-2; maybe TRBD1 (5 bases). V lost 3 bases, J lost 0 bases, and 14 bases lay in between. The germline gives CDR1 MNHEY, CDR2 SMNVEV (reference sequence). The CDR3 contains 16 residues. DNA for the CDR3: TGTGCCAGCAGTTTTGGGAGGGGATCAGCTAACTATGGCTACACCTTC. It specifies CASSFGRGSANYGYTF.

The chain couples TRBV13 to TRBJ2-2; 13 bases match TRBD2. Germline values: CDR1 PRHDT, CDR2 FYEKMQ (reference sequence). CDR3 length: 17 residues. The trim removed 5 bases at V and 5 bases at J, leaving 8 bases unmatched. CDR3 loop: CASSPRGLAGRTGELFF. The CDR3, as DNA: TGTGCCAGCAGCCCGCGGGGACTAGCGGGGCGGACCGGGGAGCTGTTTTTT.

The V call is TRBV7-2, the J call TRBJ1-4; 7 positions agree with TRBD1. The V and J ends lost 5 bases and 7 bases, in that order; junction bases with no gene match: 13. The CDR3 extends over 16 amino acids. Germline CDR1 and CDR2: SGHTA and FQGNSA. The CDR3 region has the DNA TGTGCCAGCAGCCTCAACAGGGGCTCCGGCAGTGAAAAACTGTTTTTT. It translates to CASSLNRGSGSEKLFF.

This chain links TRBV14 with TRBJ1-1, with 7 nucleotides matching TRBD1. The CDR3 has 15 residues. V shed 1 base, J shed 5 bases, and the junction held 7 bases outside the gene matches. Germline CDR1 reads SGHDN; CDR2 reads FVKESK. The CDR3 region is CASSQVTGAGTEAFF. CDR3 sequence (DNA): TGTGCCAGCAGCCAAGTAACAGGGGCCGGGACTGAAGCTTTCTTT.

Written as DNA, the CDR3 is TGTGCCAGCACGACAGGGGAGAACACTGAAGCTTTCTTT. Amino acid sequence: CASTTGENTEAFF. The chain has TRBV12-3 or TRBV12-4 and TRBJ1-1; TRBD1 agrees at 8 bases. This CDR3 is 13 amino acids long. Trimming took 7 bases from V and 1 from J; bases not matched to a gene: 2.

The rearrangement uses TRBV18 and TRBJ1-6, with no clear D. Trimming left V 2 bases short and J 10 bases short, with 12 bases between. The germline gives CDR1 KGHSH, CDR2 LQKENI. CDR3 length: 14 amino acids. CDR3 DNA: TGTGCCAGCTCACCATCCGGGGTGGGATCACCCCTCCACTTT. It is translated as CASSPSGVGSPLHF.

In this sample, this clone turned up once. The gene calls are TRBV2 and TRBJ1-4, with D tentatively TRBD1 (6 bases). Germline CDR1 is SNHLY and CDR2 is FYNNEI. V lost 3 bases, J lost 6 bases, and 14 bases lay in between. The CDR3 contains 15 residues. For the CDR3, the DNA is TGTGCCAGCAGTGACGTCAGGGGACGGGATGAAAAACTGTTTTTT. This encodes CASSDVRGRDEKLFF.

In nucleotides, the CDR3 is TGCGCCAGCAGAGTTACAGGGGACACTGAAGCTTTCTTT. Protein: CASRVTGDTEAFF. The rearrangement links TRBV10-2 to TRBJ1-1; 7 bases align to TRBD1. Germline CDR1 reads WSHSY; CDR2 reads SAAADI. Trimming removed 6 bases from V and 3 bases from J; junction bases left unmatched: 4. This CDR3 contains 13 residues.

The chain has TRBV30 and TRBJ1-2; a weak D match, TRBD1 (6 bases). V lost 4 bases and J 6 bases, leaving 24 bases between the germline ends. Germline CDR1 is GTSNPN and CDR2 is SVGIG (reference sequence). The CDR3 is 16 amino acids. DNA for the CDR3: TGTGCCTGGAAAGCGGGGGGCGCCTCCCATGGAAATGGCTACACCTTC. Protein product: CAWKAGGASHGNGYTF.

The V and J genes are TRBV5-1 and TRBJ2-1, with a tentative D call TRBD2 (5 bases). CDR3 length equals 14 residues. V was pared by 4 bases and J by 4 bases, with 12 bases between. Per the germline V gene, CDR1 is SGHRS and CDR2 is YFSETQ. The DNA of the CDR3 is TGCGCCAGCAGCACCCAATCGGGGTACAATGAGCAGTTCTTC. This translates into CASSTQSGYNEQFF.

The chain combines TRBV2 with TRBJ1-5, with D hard to call. V was clipped by 7 bases and J by 3 bases, with 13 bases between them. This CDR3 has 14 residues. Germline CDR1 reads SNHLY; CDR2 reads FYNNEI. The CDR3 is CASNVEGINQPQHF. The CDR3 region has the DNA TGTGCCAGCAATGTGGAGGGAATCAATCAGCCCCAGCATTTT.

The chain carries TRBV2 and TRBJ1-5; possible D gene TRBD1, 5 bases. CDR3 length: 15 amino acids. With 8 bases removed from V and 0 bases from J, the gap between germline ends came to 14 bases. Germline V gives CDR1 SNHLY, CDR2 FYNNEI. In DNA form, the CDR3 reads TGTGCCAGCGGGCGCGGGGCAGATAGCAATCAGCCCCAGCATTTT. This gives the protein CASGRGADSNQPQHF.

On this clone itself: The same CDR3 also results from other DNA sequences found in this sample. The V gene is TRBV7-2, the J gene TRBJ1-3, with 8 bases matching TRBD1. V lost 1 base, J lost 2 bases, and 1 base stayed unmatched. The CDR3 length is 15 residues. Germline lookup yields CDR1 SGHTA and CDR2 FQGNSA. The CDR3 reads CASSLDRGTGNTIYF. The CDR3 coding sequence is TGTGCCAGCAGCTTAGACAGGGGGACTGGAAACACCATATATTTT.

The count of this clone is one. V and J are TRBV18 and TRBJ2-1; TRBD2 matches 12 bases. V dropped 6 bases and J dropped 7; count of bases not matched to a gene: 7. The CDR3 has 15 residues. Germline V gene lookup returns CDR1 KGHSH and CDR2 LQKENI. DNA for the CDR3: TGTGCCAGCTCTTTGACTAGCGGGGGCAGGAATGAGCAGTTCTTC. Its translation is CASSLTSGGRNEQFF.

V and J are TRBV30 and TRBJ1-4; D gene uncertain. This CDR3 region has 12 residues. Germline assignment: CDR1 GTSNPN and CDR2 SVGIG (reference sequence). V was clipped by 1 base and J by 7 bases, with 7 bases between them. The CDR3 region is CAWSGRGEKLFF. In DNA form, the CDR3 reads TGTGCCTGGAGTGGCCGCGGTGAAAAACTGTTTTTT.

The chain couples TRBV7-8 to TRBJ1-5; no clear D gene. The CDR3 is 14 residues long. V was clipped by 2 bases and J by 4 bases, with 9 bases between them. Germline assignment: CDR1 SGHVS and CDR2 FQNEAQ. In DNA form, the CDR3 reads TGTGCCAGCAGCTTATTGGGGAGAAATCAGCCCCAGCATTTT. Translating it yields CASSLLGRNQPQHF. Based on the CDR3 plus reference TRBV7-8 and TRBJ1-5, the full variable domain is GAGVSQSPRYKVAKRGQDVALRCDPISGHVSLFWYQQALGQGPEFLTYFQNEAQLDKSGLPSDRFFAERPEGSVSTLKIQRTQQEDSAVYLCASSLLGRNQPQHFGDGTRLSIL.

The chain employs TRBV30 and TRBJ1-1, with 9 bases identical to TRBD1. J gave up 5 bases and V 1 base, and 8 bases lay outside the gene matches. Germline loops: CDR1 GTSNPN, CDR2 SVGIG (reference sequence). The CDR3 is 15 amino acids. The CDR3 DNA reads TGTGCCTGGAGTGACCGGGGACAGGGAAGTACTGAAGCTTTCTTT. It specifies CAWSDRGQGSTEAFF.

The chain has TRBV19 and TRBJ1-2, with TRBD1 identical over 7 bases. The V segment lost 4 bases and the J segment 2 bases; nucleotides outside the gene matches: 4. Germline V gene data show CDR1 as LNHDA and CDR2 as SQIVND (reference sequence). The CDR3 runs 14 residues. The CDR3 loop is CASSTGTANYGYTF. Written as DNA, the CDR3 is TGTGCCAGTAGTACGGGGACAGCAAACTATGGCTACACCTTC.

V gene TRBV7-2 combines with J gene TRBJ2-7; TRBD1 agrees at 7 bases. Germline V gives CDR1 SGHTA, CDR2 FQGNSA. The CDR3 runs 14 residues. The V and J ends lost 4 bases and 2 bases, in that order; junction bases with no gene match: 5. The CDR3, as DNA: TGTGCCAGCAGCTCCAGGACAGGTGCCTACGAGCAGTACTTC. Encoded protein: CASSSRTGAYEQYF.

This clone was detected only once. The DNA of the CDR3 is TGTGCCAGCAGTTACGAACCAGGGGTCTCACCCCTCCACTTT. Its protein is CASSYEPGVSPLHF. The chain employs TRBV5-8 and TRBJ1-6; TRBD1 might be the D (6 bases). V was trimmed by 5 bases and J by 10 bases, leaving 16 bases between them. Germline assignment: CDR1 SGHTS and CDR2 YDEGEE. The CDR3 has 14 amino acids.

The gene calls are TRBV18 and TRBJ1-6; 10 positions match TRBD1. V shed 3 bases, J shed 7 bases, and the junction held 3 bases outside the gene matches. The CDR3 is 15 amino acids. CDR1 and CDR2 (germline): KGHSH, LQKENI. The CDR3 spells CASSPGQGRNSPLHF. The CDR3 nucleotides read TGTGCCAGCTCACCGGGACAGGGGCGGAATTCACCCCTCCACTTT.

V is TRBV5-8 and J is TRBJ2-7, with a tentative D call TRBD2 (7 bases). Germline assignment: CDR1 SGHTS and CDR2 YDEGEE. Trimming removed 2 bases from V and 5 bases from J, with 14 bases in between. This CDR3 is 14 amino acids long. The chain's CDR3 is CASSFTQGGNEQYF. CDR3 nucleotides: TGTGCCAGCAGCTTTACACAGGGAGGGAACGAGCAGTACTTC.

This rearrangement joins TRBV12-5 to TRBJ1-5; 9 bases are a match to TRBD1. This CDR3 is 18 amino acids long. Germline V gives CDR1 LGHNT, CDR2 FRNRAP. With V trimmed by 0 bases and J by 4 bases, 10 bases remained unmatched. The CDR3 DNA sequence: TGTGCTAGTGGTTTGGTACAGGGACAGGGAAAGGGGAATCAGCCCCAGCATTTT. Encoded protein: CASGLVQGQGKGNQPQHF.

This sequence joins TRBV6-5 and TRBJ2-7; a weak D match, TRBD1 (6 bases). This CDR3 is 13 amino acids long. Germline values: CDR1 MNHEY, CDR2 SVGAGI. V dropped 5 bases and J dropped 12 bases, with 20 bases sitting between them. The CDR3 nucleotides are TGTGCCAGCAGTACCGCGACAGGCATCATCTGGTACTTC. Protein sequence: CASSTATGIIWYF.

The V gene is TRBV18, the J gene TRBJ1-1; D is unresolved. The CDR3 covers 15 residues. From germline, CDR1 is KGHSH and CDR2 LQKENI. Trimming removed 3 bases from V and 3 bases from J, with 14 bases in between. The CDR3 DNA sequence: TGTGCCAGCTCACCTCTTGTCCGGGGAGACACTGAAGCTTTCTTT. It codes for CASSPLVRGDTEAFF.

The genes are TRBV23-1 and TRBJ2-7; D perhaps matches TRBD2 (7 bases). TRBV23-1 belongs to the ORF category, with a function that is uncertain. Trimming stripped 2 bases from V and 3 bases from J, with 20 bases between. The CDR3 is 17 amino acids. CDR3 loop: CASSQRGDKIGDYEQYF. The CDR3 region has the DNA TGCGCCAGCAGTCAACGGGGGGACAAAATCGGTGACTACGAGCAGTACTTC.

This clone has just a few counts. The CDR3 DNA reads as TGTGCCAGTAGTCTAACAGGGGGCTCTGGAAACACCATATATTTT. This gives the protein CASSLTGGSGNTIYF. V and J are TRBV19 and TRBJ1-3, with 8 bases fitting TRBD1. Germline values: CDR1 LNHDA, CDR2 SQIVND (reference sequence). The CDR3 sequence is 15 residues long. Germline trimming cut 5 bases from V and 0 bases from J; bases unmatched to any gene: 3.

V and J are TRBV6-5 and TRBJ1-2; D gene uncertain. With 0 bases removed from V and 5 bases from J, the gap between germline ends came to 13 bases. Germline values: CDR1 MNHEY, CDR2 SVGAGI. This CDR3 has 15 amino acids. The CDR3 spells CASSYSRGGRYGYTF. The CDR3 region has the DNA TGTGCCAGCAGTTACTCCCGGGGAGGGAGGTATGGCTACACCTTC.